This TCR beta chain was found in a study of blood T cells in healthy people across ages. Study background: The template switching approach captured approximately one barcoded beta molecule for every two T cells.

Unmatched junction bases numbered 7, after V lost 8 bases and J lost 2 bases. Germline CDR1 reads ENHRY; CDR2 reads SYGVKD. The CDR3 runs 15 residues. This clonotype was seen a few times. A sample-barcoded 5' primer and a J-beta primer mix were used in a second PCR of about 6 to 12 cycles. MiXCR, run by TCRdb on the 5' RACE reads, gives a single entry per CDR3 protein. The data show about 800,000 distinct CDR3 sequences, 20% to 25% seen once. In addition, the sample was reused for a study of T cells of mothers and their children. That study adds: Each mother gave over 9.5 million TCR beta CDR3 reads; each child, approximately 3.3 million.

The sequence was collected from a boy between 10 and 17 years old in good health. The chain combines TRBV10-3 with TRBJ2-4; 9 bases map to TRBD1. The specimen sequenced was blood. The chain's CDR3 is CAIGPGQGPKNIQYF. In DNA, the CDR3 is TGTGCCATCGGGCCGGGACAGGGCCCCAAAAACATTCAGTACTTC.